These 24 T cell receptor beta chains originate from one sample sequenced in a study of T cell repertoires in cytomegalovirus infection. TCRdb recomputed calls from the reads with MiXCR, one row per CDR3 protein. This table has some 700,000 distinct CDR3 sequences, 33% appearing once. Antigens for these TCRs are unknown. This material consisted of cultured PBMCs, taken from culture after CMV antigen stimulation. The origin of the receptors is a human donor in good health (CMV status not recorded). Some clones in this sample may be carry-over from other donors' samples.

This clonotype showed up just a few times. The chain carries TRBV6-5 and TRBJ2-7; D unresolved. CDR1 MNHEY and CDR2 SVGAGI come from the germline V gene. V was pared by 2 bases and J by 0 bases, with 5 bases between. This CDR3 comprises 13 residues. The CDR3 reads CASSYQFSYEQYF. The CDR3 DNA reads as TGTGCCAGCAGTTACCAGTTCTCCTACGAGCAGTACTTC.

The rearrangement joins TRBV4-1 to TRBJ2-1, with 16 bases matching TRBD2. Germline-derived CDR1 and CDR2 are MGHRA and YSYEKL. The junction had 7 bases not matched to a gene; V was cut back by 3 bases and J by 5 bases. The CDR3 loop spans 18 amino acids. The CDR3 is CASSQDPGLAGGDNEQFF. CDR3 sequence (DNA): TGCGCCAGCAGCCAGGACCCGGGACTAGCGGGAGGGGACAATGAGCAGTTCTTC.

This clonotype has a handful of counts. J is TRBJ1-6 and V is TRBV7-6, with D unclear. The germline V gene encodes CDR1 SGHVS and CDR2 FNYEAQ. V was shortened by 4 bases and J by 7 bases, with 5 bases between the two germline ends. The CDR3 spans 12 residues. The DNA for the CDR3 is TGTGCCAGCAGCTGGACGAATTCACCCCTCCACTTT. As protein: CASSWTNSPLHF. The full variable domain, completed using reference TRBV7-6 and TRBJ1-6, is GAGVSQSPRYKVTKRGQDVALRCDPISGHVSLYWYRQALGQGPEFLTYFNYEAQQDKSGLPNDRFSAERPEGSISTLTIQRTEQRDSAMYRCASSWTNSPLHFGNGTRLTVT.

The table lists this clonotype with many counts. The CDR3: CASSFRGLNEQFF. CDR3 sequence (DNA): TGTGCCAGCAGCTTCAGGGGTTTGAATGAGCAGTTCTTC. The genes are TRBV7-9 and TRBJ2-1; D perhaps matches TRBD1 (6 bases). The CDR3 totals 13 residues. From germline, CDR1 is SEHNR and CDR2 FQNEAQ (reference sequence). V was clipped by 3 bases and J by 7 bases, with 10 bases between them.

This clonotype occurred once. The CDR3 DNA sequence: TGTGCCACCTCTGGGCCGGGACAGTCCGGAGATACGCAGTATTTT. This gives the protein CATSGPGQSGDTQYF. This chain links TRBV6-8 with TRBJ2-3; TRBD1 matches 7 bases. This CDR3 is 15 amino acids long. J lost 5 bases, V lost 10 bases, and 15 bases had no gene match. CDR1 and CDR2 from the germline V gene are MNHGY and SAAAGT.

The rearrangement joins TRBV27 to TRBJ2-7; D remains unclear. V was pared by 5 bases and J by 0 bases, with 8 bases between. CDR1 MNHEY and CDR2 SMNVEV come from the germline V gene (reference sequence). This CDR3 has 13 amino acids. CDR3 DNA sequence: TGTGCCAGCAGTCCCGGGTTCTCCTACGAGCAGTACTTC. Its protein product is CASSPGFSYEQYF.

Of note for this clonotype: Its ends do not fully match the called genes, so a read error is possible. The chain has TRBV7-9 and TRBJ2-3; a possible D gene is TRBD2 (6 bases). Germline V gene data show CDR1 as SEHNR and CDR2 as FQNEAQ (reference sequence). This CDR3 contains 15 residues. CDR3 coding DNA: TGTGCCAGCAGCCTAGCGCGAAGGATCACAGATACGCAGTATTTT. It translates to CASSLARRITDTQYF.

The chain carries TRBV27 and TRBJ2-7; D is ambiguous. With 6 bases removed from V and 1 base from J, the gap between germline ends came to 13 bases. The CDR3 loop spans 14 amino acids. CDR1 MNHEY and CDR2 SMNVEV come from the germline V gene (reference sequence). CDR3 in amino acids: CASSLTTRSYEQYF. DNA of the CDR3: TGTGCCAGCAGCCTCACAACGCGTTCCTACGAGCAGTACTTC.

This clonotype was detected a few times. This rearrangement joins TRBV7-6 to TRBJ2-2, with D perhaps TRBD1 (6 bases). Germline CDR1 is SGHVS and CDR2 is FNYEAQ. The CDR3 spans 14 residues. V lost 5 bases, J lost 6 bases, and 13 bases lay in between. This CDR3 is CASSPRTVSGELFF. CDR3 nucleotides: TGTGCCAGCAGCCCGCGGACAGTTTCCGGGGAGCTGTTTTTT.

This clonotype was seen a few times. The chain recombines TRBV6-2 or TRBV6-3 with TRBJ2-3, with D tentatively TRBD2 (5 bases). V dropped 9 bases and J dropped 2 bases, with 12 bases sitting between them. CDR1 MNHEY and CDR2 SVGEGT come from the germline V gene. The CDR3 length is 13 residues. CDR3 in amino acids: CASWRVSTDTQYF. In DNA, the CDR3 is TGTGCCAGTTGGCGGGTCTCCACAGATACGCAGTATTTT.

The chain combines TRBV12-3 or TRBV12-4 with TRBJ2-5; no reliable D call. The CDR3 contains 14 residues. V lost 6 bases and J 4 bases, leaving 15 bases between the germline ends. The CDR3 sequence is CASSELSDAETQYF. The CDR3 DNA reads TGTGCCAGCAGCGAATTGTCAGACGCAGAGACCCAGTACTTC.

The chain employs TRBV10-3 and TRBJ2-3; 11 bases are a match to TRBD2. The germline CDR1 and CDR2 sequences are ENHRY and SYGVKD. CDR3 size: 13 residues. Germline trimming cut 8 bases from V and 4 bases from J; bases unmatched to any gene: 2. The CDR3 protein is CAIGTSGADTQYF. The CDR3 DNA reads TGTGCCATCGGGACTAGCGGTGCAGATACGCAGTATTTT.

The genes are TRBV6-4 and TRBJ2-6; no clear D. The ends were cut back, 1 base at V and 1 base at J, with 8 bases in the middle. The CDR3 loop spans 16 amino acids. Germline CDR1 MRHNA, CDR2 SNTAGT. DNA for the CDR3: TGTGCCAGCAGTGACTGGTACGGGTCTGGGGCCAACGTCCTGACTTTC. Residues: CASSDWYGSGANVLTF.

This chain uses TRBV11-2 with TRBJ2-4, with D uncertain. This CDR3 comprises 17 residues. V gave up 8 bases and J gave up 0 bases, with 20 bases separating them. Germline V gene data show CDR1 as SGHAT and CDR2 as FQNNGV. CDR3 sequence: CASAASGIGLAKNIQYF. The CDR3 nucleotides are TGTGCCAGCGCCGCCTCTGGGATTGGGCTAGCCAAAAACATTCAGTACTTC. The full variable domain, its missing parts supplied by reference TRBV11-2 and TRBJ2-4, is EAGVAQSPRYKIIEKRQSVAFWCNPISGHATLYWYQQILGQGPKLLIQFQNNGVVDDSQLPKDRFSAERLKGVDSTLKIQPAKLEDSAVYLCASAASGIGLAKNIQYFGAGTRLSVL.

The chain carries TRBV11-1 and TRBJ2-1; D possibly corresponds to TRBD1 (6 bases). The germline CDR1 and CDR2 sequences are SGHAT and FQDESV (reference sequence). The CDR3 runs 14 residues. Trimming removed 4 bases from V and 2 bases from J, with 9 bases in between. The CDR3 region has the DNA TGTGCCAGCAGCTCCAGGGGAACCTACAATGAGCAGTTCTTC. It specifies CASSSRGTYNEQFF.

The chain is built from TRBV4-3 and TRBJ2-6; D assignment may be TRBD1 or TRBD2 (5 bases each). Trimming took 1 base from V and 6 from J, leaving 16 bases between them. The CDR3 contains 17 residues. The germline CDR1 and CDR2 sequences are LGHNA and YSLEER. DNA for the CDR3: TGCGCCAGCAGCCAAGTCGAGGGGAGCTATATGGCCAACGTCCTGACTTTC. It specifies CASSQVEGSYMANVLTF.

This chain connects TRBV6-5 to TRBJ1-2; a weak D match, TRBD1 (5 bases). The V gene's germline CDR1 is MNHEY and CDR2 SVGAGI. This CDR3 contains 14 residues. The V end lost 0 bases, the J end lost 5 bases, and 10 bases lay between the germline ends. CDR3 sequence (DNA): TGTGCCAGCAGTTACTCGAGGGGAGCTTATGGCTACACCTTC. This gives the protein CASSYSRGAYGYTF.

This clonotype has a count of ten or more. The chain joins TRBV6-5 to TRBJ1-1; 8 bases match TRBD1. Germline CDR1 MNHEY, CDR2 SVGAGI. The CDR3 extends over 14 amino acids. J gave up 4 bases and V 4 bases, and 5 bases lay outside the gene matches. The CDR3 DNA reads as TGTGCCAGCAGTTCCGGACAGGGAAGCACTGAAGCTTTCTTT. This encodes CASSSGQGSTEAFF.

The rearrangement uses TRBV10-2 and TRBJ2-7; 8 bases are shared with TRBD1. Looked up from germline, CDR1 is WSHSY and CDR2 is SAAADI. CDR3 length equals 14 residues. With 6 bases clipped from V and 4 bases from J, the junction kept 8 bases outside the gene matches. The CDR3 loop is CASRWAGGLYEQYF. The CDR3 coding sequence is TGCGCCAGCAGATGGGCAGGGGGCTTATACGAGCAGTACTTC.

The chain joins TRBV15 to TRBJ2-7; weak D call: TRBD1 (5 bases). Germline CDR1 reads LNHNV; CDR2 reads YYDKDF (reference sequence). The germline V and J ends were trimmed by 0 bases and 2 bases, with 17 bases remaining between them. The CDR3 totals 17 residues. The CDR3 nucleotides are TGTGCCACCAGCAGAGATAAGGGGCAGGGTGGGACCTACGAGCAGTACTTC. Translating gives CATSRDKGQGGTYEQYF.

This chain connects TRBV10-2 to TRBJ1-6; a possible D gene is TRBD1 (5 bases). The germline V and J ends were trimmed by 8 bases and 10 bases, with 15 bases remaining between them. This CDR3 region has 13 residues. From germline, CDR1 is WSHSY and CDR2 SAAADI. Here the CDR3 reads CASRQLLGSPLHF. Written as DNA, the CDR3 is TGCGCCAGCCGACAGTTACTCGGGTCACCCCTCCACTTT.

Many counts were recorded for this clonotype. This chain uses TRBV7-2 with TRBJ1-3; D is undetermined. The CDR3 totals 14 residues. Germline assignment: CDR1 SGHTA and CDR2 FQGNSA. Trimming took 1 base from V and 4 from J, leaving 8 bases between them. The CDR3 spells CASSLEVSGNTIYF. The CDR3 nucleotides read TGTGCCAGCAGCTTAGAGGTTTCAGGAAACACCATATATTTT.

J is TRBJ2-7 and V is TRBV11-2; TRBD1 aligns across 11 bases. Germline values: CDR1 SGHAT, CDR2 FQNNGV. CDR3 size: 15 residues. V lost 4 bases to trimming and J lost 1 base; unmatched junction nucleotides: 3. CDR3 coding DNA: TGTGCCAGCAGCTGGGGACAGGGGGGTTCCTACGAGCAGTACTTC. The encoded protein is CASSWGQGGSYEQYF.

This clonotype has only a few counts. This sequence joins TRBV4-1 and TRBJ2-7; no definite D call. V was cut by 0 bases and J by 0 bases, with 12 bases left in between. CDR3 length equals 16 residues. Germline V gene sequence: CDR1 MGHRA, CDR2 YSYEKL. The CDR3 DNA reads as TGCGCCAGCAGCCAAGACGTCCAGGCCAACTCCTACGAGCAGTACTTC. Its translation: CASSQDVQANSYEQYF.